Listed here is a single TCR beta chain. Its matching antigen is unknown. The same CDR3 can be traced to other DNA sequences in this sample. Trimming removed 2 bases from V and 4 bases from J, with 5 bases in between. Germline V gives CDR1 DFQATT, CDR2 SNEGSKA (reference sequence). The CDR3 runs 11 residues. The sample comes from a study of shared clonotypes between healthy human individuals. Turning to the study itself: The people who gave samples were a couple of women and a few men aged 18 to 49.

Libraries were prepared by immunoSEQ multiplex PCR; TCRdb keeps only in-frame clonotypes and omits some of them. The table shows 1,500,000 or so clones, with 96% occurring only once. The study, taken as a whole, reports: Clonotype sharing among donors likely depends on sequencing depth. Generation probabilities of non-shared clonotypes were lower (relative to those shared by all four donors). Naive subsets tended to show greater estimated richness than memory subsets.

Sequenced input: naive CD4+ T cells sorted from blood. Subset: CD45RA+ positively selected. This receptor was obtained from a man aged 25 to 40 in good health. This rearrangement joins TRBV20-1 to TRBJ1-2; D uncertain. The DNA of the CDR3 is TGCAGTGCTAGAATAGGCTATGGCTACACCTTC. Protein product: CSARIGYGYTF.